The rows below give T cell receptor beta chains drawn from one sample of a study of cytomegalovirus exposure and HLA in healthy donors. Produced via immunoSEQ multiplex PCR; TCRdb's table is partial and in-frame only. The sample has 98,000 or so clones; 76% are singletons. The sequencing input was PBMCs. The receptor source for this set is a young woman in good health and CMV-seropositive. The CDR3 runs from the conserved cysteine through the conserved F or W. A D gene is named only where the DNA matches it firmly. Only part of the rows carry a size: once, few, many, or a class if the clone is expanded.

CDR3 protein: CARTLCSIQPQHF; CDR3 DNA: TGTGCCAGGACTCTGTGTTCAATTCAGCCCCAGCATTTT; V gene: TRBV9; J gene: TRBJ1-5; clone size: -; D gene: -
CDR3 protein: CATQGSGGELFF; CDR3 DNA: TGTGCCACCCAGGGATCGGGCGGGGAGCTGTTTTTT; V gene: TRBV15; J gene: TRBJ2-2; clone size: -; D gene: -
CDR3 protein: CASSLIGTSGYNEQFF; CDR3 DNA: TGTGCCAGCAGTTTGATAGGGACTAGCGGTTACAATGAGCAGTTCTTC; V gene: TRBV28; J gene: TRBJ2-1; clone size: -; D gene: TRBD2
CDR3 protein: CASSETAGPLTF; CDR3 DNA: TGTGCCAGCAGCGAAACGGCAGGCCCTCTGACCTTC; V gene: TRBV2; J gene: TRBJ2-7; clone size: -; D gene: -
CDR3 protein: CAWSPGTSREGYGYTF; CDR3 DNA: TGTGCCTGGAGTCCGGGGACTTCCCGAGAGGGGTATGGCTACACCTTC; V gene: TRBV30; J gene: TRBJ1-2; clone size: once; D gene: -
CDR3 protein: CASSPRGGPNYGYTF; CDR3 DNA: TGTGCCAGCAGCCCTCGGGGAGGACCTAACTATGGCTACACCTTC; V gene: TRBV27; J gene: TRBJ1-2; clone size: -; D gene: -
CDR3 protein: CASSYSPSGELFF; CDR3 DNA: TGTGCCAGCAGTTACTCCCCTAGCGGGGAGCTGTTTTTT; V gene: TRBV13; J gene: TRBJ2-2; clone size: few; D gene: -
CDR3 protein: CASSPSGFSSYNEQFF; CDR3 DNA: TGTGCCAGTAGTCCCTCGGGATTCAGCTCCTACAATGAGCAGTTCTTC; V gene: TRBV19; J gene: TRBJ2-1; clone size: -; D gene: -
CDR3 protein: CASSQSFRDRRNQPQHF; CDR3 DNA: TGCGCCAGCAGTCAATCCTTTCGGGACAGGAGGAATCAGCCCCAGCATTTT; V gene: TRBV23-1; J gene: TRBJ1-5; clone size: -; D gene: TRBD1
CDR3 protein: CASSFLDITDNEQFF; CDR3 DNA: TGTGCCAGCAGCTTCTTGGACATAACCGACAATGAGCAGTTCTTC; V gene: TRBV5-6; J gene: TRBJ2-1; clone size: -; D gene: -
CDR3 protein: CASSGVGRGGNTIYF; CDR3 DNA: TGTGCCAGCAGTGGGGTCGGGAGGGGCGGAAACACCATATATTTT; V gene: TRBV6-1; J gene: TRBJ1-3; clone size: -; D gene: -
CDR3 protein: CASSLGPPLPGRATFAQETQYF; CDR3 DNA: TGCGCCAGCAGCTTGGGACCCCCACTGCCCGGGAGGGCCACTTTCGCACAAGAGACCCAGTACTTC; V gene: TRBV5-1; J gene: TRBJ2-5; clone size: few; D gene: TRBD2
CDR3 protein: CASSYTWAEQYF; CDR3 DNA: TGTGCCAGCAGTTACACATGGGCCGAGCAGTACTTC; V gene: TRBV6-6; J gene: TRBJ2-7; clone size: -; D gene: -
CDR3 protein: CAWTPSRTPNNSPLHF; CDR3 DNA: TGTGCCTGGACCCCTTCCAGGACACCAAATAATTCACCCCTCCACTTT; V gene: TRBV30; J gene: TRBJ1-6; clone size: -; D gene: -
CDR3 protein: CASSIAGGGTGELFF; CDR3 DNA: TGTGCCAGTAGTATAGCCGGCGGGGGCACCGGGGAGCTGTTTTTT; V gene: TRBV19; J gene: TRBJ2-2; clone size: -; D gene: TRBD2
CDR3 protein: CASSLAVDSSYEQYF; CDR3 DNA: TGTGCCAGCAGCTTAGCTGTCGACAGCTCCTACGAGCAGTACTTC; V gene: TRBV11-2; J gene: TRBJ2-7; clone size: -; D gene: -
CDR3 protein: CASSSGLYQETQYF; CDR3 DNA: TGTGCCAGCAGCTCGGGACTGTACCAAGAGACCCAGTACTTC; V gene: TRBV13; J gene: TRBJ2-5; clone size: -; D gene: -
CDR3 protein: CAISESTRYSGNTIYF; CDR3 DNA: TGTGCCATCAGTGAGTCGACTCGCTACTCTGGAAACACCATATATTTT; V gene: TRBV10-3; J gene: TRBJ1-3; clone size: -; D gene: -
CDR3 protein: CASSLPSSGNTIYF; CDR3 DNA: TGCGCCAGCAGCTTACCGAGCTCTGGAAACACCATATATTTT; V gene: TRBV5-1; J gene: TRBJ1-3; clone size: -; D gene: -
CDR3 protein: CASSSRLEGSYEQYF; CDR3 DNA: TGTGCCAGCAGCTCGAGACTTGAAGGCTCCTACGAGCAGTACTTC; V gene: TRBV13; J gene: TRBJ2-7; clone size: -; D gene: -
CDR3 protein: CASSLQGLVVF; CDR3 DNA: TGCGCCAGCAGCTTGCAAGGACTAGTTGTCTTC; V gene: TRBV5-1; J gene: TRBJ2-1; clone size: -; D gene: TRBD2
CDR3 protein: CASSYGQGRDEQYF; CDR3 DNA: TGTGCCAGCAGTTACGGGCAGGGCCGTGACGAGCAGTACTTC; V gene: TRBV6-5; J gene: TRBJ2-7; clone size: -; D gene: -
CDR3 protein: CASRNDSAGYGYTF; CDR3 DNA: TGCGCCAGCAGAAATGACTCTGCGGGCTATGGCTACACCTTC; V gene: TRBV5-1; J gene: TRBJ1-2; clone size: few; D gene: -
CDR3 protein: CASSLASSGPYEQYF; CDR3 DNA: TGTGCTAGCAGCTTAGCATCTAGCGGACCCTACGAGCAGTACTTC; V gene: TRBV7-7; J gene: TRBJ2-7; clone size: -; D gene: TRBD2
CDR3 protein: CAISDGLAGGSSTDTQYF; CDR3 DNA: TGTGCCATCAGTGATGGACTAGCGGGAGGATCTAGCACAGATACGCAGTATTTT; V gene: TRBV10-3; J gene: TRBJ2-3; clone size: -; D gene: TRBD2
CDR3 protein: CASSVEVEQFF; CDR3 DNA: TGTGCCAGCAGTGTGGAGGTTGAGCAGTTCTTC; V gene: TRBV2; J gene: TRBJ2-1; clone size: -; D gene: -
CDR3 protein: CASSLMAGNNQPQHF; CDR3 DNA: TGTGCCAGCAGTTTAATGGCAGGGAACAATCAGCCCCAGCATTTT; V gene: TRBV27; J gene: TRBJ1-5; clone size: -; D gene: -
CDR3 protein: CASSVIPGAQETQYF; CDR3 DNA: TGTGCCAGCAGTGTGATCCCGGGAGCCCAAGAGACCCAGTACTTC; V gene: TRBV6-5; J gene: TRBJ2-5; clone size: few; D gene: -
CDR3 protein: CAWSLGQGAADTQYF; CDR3 DNA: TGTGCCTGGAGCCTCGGACAGGGAGCGGCAGATACGCAGTATTTT; V gene: TRBV30; J gene: TRBJ2-3; clone size: few; D gene: TRBD1
CDR3 protein: CASSLAGRAHEQYF; CDR3 DNA: TGTGCCAGCAGCTTAGCGGGGAGGGCCCACGAGCAGTACTTC; V gene: TRBV7-9; J gene: TRBJ2-7; clone size: -; D gene: TRBD2
CDR3 protein: CASSSQTSANEQFF; CDR3 DNA: TGCGCCAGCAGCTCCCAGACTAGCGCCAATGAGCAGTTCTTC; V gene: TRBV5-1; J gene: TRBJ2-1; clone size: -; D gene: TRBD2
CDR3 protein: CASSQDTSGRSSYNEQFF; CDR3 DNA: TGCGCCAGCAGCCAAGATACTAGCGGGAGGAGTTCCTACAATGAGCAGTTCTTC; V gene: TRBV4-1; J gene: TRBJ2-1; clone size: -; D gene: TRBD2
CDR3 protein: CASSGGPARAEQYF; CDR3 DNA: TGTGCCAGCAGTGGGGGGCCGGCCAGGGCCGAGCAGTACTTC; V gene: TRBV6-1; J gene: TRBJ2-7; clone size: -; D gene: -
CDR3 protein: CASEDRGGRVTGELFF; CDR3 DNA: TGCGCCAGCGAGGACAGGGGAGGACGTGTCACCGGGGAGCTGTTTTTT; V gene: TRBV5-1; J gene: TRBJ2-2; clone size: -; D gene: TRBD1
CDR3 protein: CASSLGSGLYQETQYF; CDR3 DNA: TGCGCCAGCAGCCTAGGGAGCGGCTTGTACCAAGAGACCCAGTACTTC; V gene: TRBV10-1; J gene: TRBJ2-5; clone size: -; D gene: -
CDR3 protein: CATSRDRWAAGELFF; CDR3 DNA: TGTGCCACCAGCAGAGATCGGTGGGCCGCCGGGGAGCTGTTTTTT; V gene: TRBV15; J gene: TRBJ2-2; clone size: -; D gene: -
CDR3 protein: CASSLRADRVSSGNTIYF; CDR3 DNA: TGTGCCAGCAGTTTAAGGGCCGACAGGGTGAGCTCTGGAAACACCATATATTTT; V gene: TRBV28; J gene: TRBJ1-3; clone size: -; D gene: TRBD1
CDR3 protein: CASSRGWFLGAQGEQYF; CDR3 DNA: TGTGCCAGCAGTAGGGGTTGGTTTCTGGGGGCGCAAGGCGAGCAGTACTTC; V gene: TRBV27; J gene: TRBJ2-7; clone size: -; D gene: -
CDR3 protein: CASGSRTGFNGYTF; CDR3 DNA: TGTGCTAGTGGTTCCCGGACAGGGTTTAATGGCTACACCTTC; V gene: TRBV12-5; J gene: TRBJ1-2; clone size: -; D gene: TRBD1
CDR3 protein: CASSFRLAGESEQFF; CDR3 DNA: TGTGCCAGCAGCTTCCGACTAGCGGGAGAATCGGAGCAGTTCTTC; V gene: TRBV13; J gene: TRBJ2-1; clone size: -; D gene: TRBD2
CDR3 protein: CASNQWGLSGSINNEQFF; CDR3 DNA: TGTGCCAGCAACCAATGGGGCCTTAGCGGGAGTATCAACAATGAGCAGTTCTTC; V gene: TRBV5-8; J gene: TRBJ2-1; clone size: few; D gene: TRBD2